Given below is one TCR beta chain in context. The antigen is not known. This sample was taken from a study of T cell repertoires in cytomegalovirus infection. Turning to the study itself: Public signatures in TCR beta pointed to CMV infection and matching HLA type. General study points: Public TCR beta family frequency separated CMV-and-HLA carriers, including in an independent cohort. HLA-C-restricted CMV-specific TCR beta clonotypes were dominant in the ex vivo response.

TCRdb re-called the reads through MiXCR, storing one row per CDR3 protein. This sample has nearly 650,000 distinct CDR3 sequences, with about 24% found just once. CDR1 DFQATT and CDR2 SNEGSKA come from the germline V gene (reference sequence). V was trimmed by 1 base and J by 0 bases, leaving 13 bases between them. The CDR3 sequence is 17 residues long. The chain has TRBV20-1 and TRBJ1-6; no reliable D call. The specimen was CD8+ T cells from PBMCs. This receptor was taken from a human donor in good health (CMV status not recorded). Some clones in this sample may be carry-over from other donors' samples. The CDR3 is CSARGRDSSSYNSPLHF. The CDR3 coding sequence is TGCAGTGCTAGAGGGAGGGATTCCAGCTCCTATAATTCACCCCTCCACTTT.